This T cell receptor (beta chain) was sequenced in a study of blood T cells in healthy people across ages. It was with a sample-barcoded 5' primer and a J-beta primer mix that a second PCR of about 7 to 12 cycles was run. TCRdb passed the 5' RACE reads through MiXCR, listing each CDR3 protein once. The top ten hold approximately 29% of the sample, which has fewer than 700,000 distinct CDR3 sequences, 40% to 45% seen once. A remark on this clonotype: A read error may explain this, as a much larger clone is one base away.

Germline assignment: CDR1 DFQATT and CDR2 SNEGSKA (reference sequence). CDR3 length: 12 amino acids. Input material: blood. The chain joins TRBV20-1 to TRBJ2-3, with 9 positions matching TRBD2. This clonotype originated in a man older than 75 in good health. This CDR3 is CRAEGGGRVLYF. The CDR3 bases are TGCAGAGCCGAGGGAGGCGGGAGGGTTCTGTATTTT.